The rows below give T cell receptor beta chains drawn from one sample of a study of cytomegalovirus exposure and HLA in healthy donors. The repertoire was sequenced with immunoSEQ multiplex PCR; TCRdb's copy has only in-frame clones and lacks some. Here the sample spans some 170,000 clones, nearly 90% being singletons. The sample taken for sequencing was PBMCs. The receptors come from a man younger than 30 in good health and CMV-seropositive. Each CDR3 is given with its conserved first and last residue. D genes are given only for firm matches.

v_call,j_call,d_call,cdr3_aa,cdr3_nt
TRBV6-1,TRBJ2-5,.,CASSEAWSWRETQYF,TGTGCCAGCAGTGAAGCTTGGTCGTGGCGGGAGACCCAGTACTTC
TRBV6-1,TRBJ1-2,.,CASRKTGSSYGYTF,TGTGCCAGCAGAAAAACCGGGTCCAGCTATGGCTACACCTTC
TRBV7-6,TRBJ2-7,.,CASSLYLRISSYEQYF,TGTGCCAGCAGCCTTTATTTGCGGATTAGCTCCTACGAGCAGTACTTC
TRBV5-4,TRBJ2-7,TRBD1,CASSSGQVTYEQYF,TGTGCCAGCAGCTCGGGACAGGTAACCTACGAGCAGTACTTC
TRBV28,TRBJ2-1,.,CASSSGGGALGLNEQFF,TGTGCCAGCAGTTCAGGCGGAGGTGCTTTAGGGCTAAATGAGCAGTTCTTC
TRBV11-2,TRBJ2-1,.,CASSLVPSREEFNEQFF,TGTGCCAGCAGCTTAGTCCCCTCGCGGGAAGAATTCAATGAGCAGTTCTTC
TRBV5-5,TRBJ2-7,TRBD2,CASRIGRVEAYEQYF,TGTGCCAGCAGAATTGGGAGGGTCGAAGCCTACGAGCAGTACTTC
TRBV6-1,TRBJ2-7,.,CASRAPYEQYF,TGTGCCAGCAGGGCCCCCTACGAGCAGTACTTC
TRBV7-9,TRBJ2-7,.,CASSLGPGVLYEQYF,TGTGCCAGCAGCTTAGGGCCCGGGGTCCTTTACGAGCAGTACTTC
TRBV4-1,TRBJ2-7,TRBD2,CASSQGSGRPNYEQYF,TGCGCCAGCAGCCAAGGGAGCGGGAGGCCAAACTACGAGCAGTACTTC
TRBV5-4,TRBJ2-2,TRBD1,CASRPDRGLETGELFF,TGTGCCAGCAGACCTGACAGGGGGCTTGAGACCGGGGAGCTGTTTTTT
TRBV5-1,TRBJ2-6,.,CASSSQVSGANVLTF,TGCGCCAGCAGCTCACAAGTCTCTGGGGCCAACGTCCTGACTTTC
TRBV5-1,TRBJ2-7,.,CASSFRGPIYEQYF,TGCGCCAGCAGCTTCAGGGGCCCTATCTACGAGCAGTACTTC
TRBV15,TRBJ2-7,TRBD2,CATSRGPGGTSYEQYF,TGTGCCACCAGCAGAGGTCCGGGAGGGACTTCCTACGAGCAGTACTTC
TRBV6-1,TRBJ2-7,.,CASSEAHGWAPRTYEQYF,TGTGCCAGCAGTGAAGCTCACGGTTGGGCTCCGAGAACCTACGAGCAGTACTTC
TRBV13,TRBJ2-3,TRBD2,CACGSWDTDTQYF,TGTGCCTGCGGGAGTTGGGACACAGATACGCAGTATTTT